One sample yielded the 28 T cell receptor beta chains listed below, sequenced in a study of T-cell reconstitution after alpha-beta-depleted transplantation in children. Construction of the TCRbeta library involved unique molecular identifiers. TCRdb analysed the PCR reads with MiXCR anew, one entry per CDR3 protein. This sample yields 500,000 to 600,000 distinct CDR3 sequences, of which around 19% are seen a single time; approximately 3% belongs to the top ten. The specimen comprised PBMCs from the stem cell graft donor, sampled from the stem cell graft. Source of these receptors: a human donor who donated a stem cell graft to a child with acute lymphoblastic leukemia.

The CDR3 bases are TGCAGTGCTAGACTAACAGGGAACAATCAGCCCCAGCATTTT. Translated, it gives CSARLTGNNQPQHF. J is TRBJ1-5 and V is TRBV20-1; TRBD1 is a possible D gene (6 bases). V was trimmed by 2 bases and J by 3 bases, leaving 11 bases between them. Germline CDR1 is DFQATT and CDR2 is SNEGSKA (reference sequence). The CDR3 contains 14 residues.

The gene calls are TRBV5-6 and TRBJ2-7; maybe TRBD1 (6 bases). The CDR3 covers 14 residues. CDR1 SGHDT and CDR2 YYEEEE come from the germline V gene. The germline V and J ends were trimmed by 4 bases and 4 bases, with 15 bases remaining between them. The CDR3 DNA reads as TGTGCCAGCAGCCTTTCCTATGGACAGTACGAGCAGTACTTC. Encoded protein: CASSLSYGQYEQYF.

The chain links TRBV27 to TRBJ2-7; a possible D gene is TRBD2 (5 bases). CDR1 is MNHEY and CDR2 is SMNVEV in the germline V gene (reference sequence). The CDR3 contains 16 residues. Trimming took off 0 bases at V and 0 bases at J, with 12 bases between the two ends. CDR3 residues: CASSLSGLDPSYEQYF. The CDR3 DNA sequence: TGTGCCAGCAGTTTATCTGGACTGGACCCCTCCTACGAGCAGTACTTC.

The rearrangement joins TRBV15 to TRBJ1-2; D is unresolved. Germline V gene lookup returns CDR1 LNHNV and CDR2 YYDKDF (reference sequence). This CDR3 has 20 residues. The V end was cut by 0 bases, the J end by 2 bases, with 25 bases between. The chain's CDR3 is CATSRDLRVSRLGANYGYTF. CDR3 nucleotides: TGTGCCACCAGCAGAGACCTCAGAGTTTCCCGGCTCGGAGCCAACTATGGCTACACCTTC.

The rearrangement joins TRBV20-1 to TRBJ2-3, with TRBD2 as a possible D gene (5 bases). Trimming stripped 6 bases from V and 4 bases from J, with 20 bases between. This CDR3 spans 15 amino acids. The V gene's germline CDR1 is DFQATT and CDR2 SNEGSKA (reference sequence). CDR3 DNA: TGCAGTGCACTCAGCAGGACTCAAGGCGCAGATACGCAGTATTTT. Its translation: CSALSRTQGADTQYF.

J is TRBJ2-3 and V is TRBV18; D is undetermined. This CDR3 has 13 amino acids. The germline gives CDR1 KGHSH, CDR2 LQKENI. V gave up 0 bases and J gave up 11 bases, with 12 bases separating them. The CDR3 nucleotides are TGTGCCAGCTCACCACCGCGAACGATTGAGCAGTATTTT. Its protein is CASSPPRTIEQYF.

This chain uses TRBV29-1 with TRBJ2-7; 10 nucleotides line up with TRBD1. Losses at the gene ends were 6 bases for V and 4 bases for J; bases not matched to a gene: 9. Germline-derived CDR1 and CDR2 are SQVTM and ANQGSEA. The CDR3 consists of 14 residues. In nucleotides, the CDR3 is TGCAGCGTCGGGGTCGACAGGGGGCCTTACGAGCAGTACTTC. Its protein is CSVGVDRGPYEQYF.

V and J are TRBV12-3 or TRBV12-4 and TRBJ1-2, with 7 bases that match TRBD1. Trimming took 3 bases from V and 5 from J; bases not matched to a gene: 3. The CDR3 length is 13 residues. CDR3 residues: CASSFMTGYGYTF. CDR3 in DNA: TGTGCCAGCAGTTTTATGACAGGGTATGGCTACACCTTC.

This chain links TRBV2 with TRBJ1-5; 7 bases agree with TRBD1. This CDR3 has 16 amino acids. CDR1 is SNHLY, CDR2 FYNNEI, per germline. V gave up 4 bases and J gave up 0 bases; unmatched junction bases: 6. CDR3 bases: TGTGCCAGCAGTGGGGACAGAATACATAGCAATCAGCCCCAGCATTTT. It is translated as CASSGDRIHSNQPQHF.

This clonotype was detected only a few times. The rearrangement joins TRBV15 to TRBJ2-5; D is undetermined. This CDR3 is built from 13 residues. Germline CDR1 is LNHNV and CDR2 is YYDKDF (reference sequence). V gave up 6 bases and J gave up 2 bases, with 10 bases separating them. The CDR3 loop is CATSPTWQETQYF. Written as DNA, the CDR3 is TGTGCCACCAGTCCGACATGGCAAGAGACCCAGTACTTC.

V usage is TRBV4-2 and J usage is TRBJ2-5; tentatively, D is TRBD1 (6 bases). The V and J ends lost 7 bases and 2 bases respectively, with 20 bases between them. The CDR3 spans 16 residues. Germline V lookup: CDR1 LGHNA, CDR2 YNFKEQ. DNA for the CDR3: TGTGCCAGCACCGATAGCTACTCGACAGGTCAAGAGACCCAGTACTTC. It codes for CASTDSYSTGQETQYF.

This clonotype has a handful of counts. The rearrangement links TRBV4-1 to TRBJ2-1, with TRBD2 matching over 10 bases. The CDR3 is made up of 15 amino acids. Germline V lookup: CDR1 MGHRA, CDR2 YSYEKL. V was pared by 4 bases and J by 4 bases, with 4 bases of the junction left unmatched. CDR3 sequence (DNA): TGCGCCAGCAGCCGTCCTAGCGGGAGTTACAATGAGCAGTTCTTC. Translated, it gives CASSRPSGSYNEQFF.

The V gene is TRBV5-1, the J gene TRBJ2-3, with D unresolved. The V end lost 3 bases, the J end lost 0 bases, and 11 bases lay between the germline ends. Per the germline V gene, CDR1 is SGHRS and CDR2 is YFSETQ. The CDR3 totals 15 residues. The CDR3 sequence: CASSSTGYSTDTQYF. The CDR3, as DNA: TGCGCCAGCAGCTCCACCGGGTATAGCACAGATACGCAGTATTTT.

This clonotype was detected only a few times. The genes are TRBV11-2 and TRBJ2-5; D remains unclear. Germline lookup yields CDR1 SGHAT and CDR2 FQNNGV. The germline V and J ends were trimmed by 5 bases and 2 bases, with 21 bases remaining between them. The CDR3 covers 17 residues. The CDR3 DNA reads TGTGCCAGCAGCGGACCGACCCATCCACAAAAACAAGAGACCCAGTACTTC. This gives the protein CASSGPTHPQKQETQYF.

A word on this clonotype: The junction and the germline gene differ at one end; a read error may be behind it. CDR3 sequence (DNA): TGCGCCAGCAGCCCAGGGACTAGCGGGAGATCTGGCGCTGCCGGTTACAATGAGCAGTTTTTC. It yields the protein CASSPGTSGRSGAAGYNEQFF. V gene TRBV5-1 combines with J gene TRBJ2-1; 14 bases agree with TRBD2. The length of the CDR3 is 21 residues. Germline CDR1 SGHRS, CDR2 YFSETQ. Full variable domain (remainder filled in from reference TRBV5-1 and TRBJ2-1): KAGVTQTPRYLIKTRGQQVTLSCSPISGHRSVSWYQQTPGQGLQFLFEYFSETQRNKGNFPGRFSGRQFSNSRSEMNVSTLELGDSALYLCASSPGTSGRSGAAGYNEQFFGPGTRLTVL.

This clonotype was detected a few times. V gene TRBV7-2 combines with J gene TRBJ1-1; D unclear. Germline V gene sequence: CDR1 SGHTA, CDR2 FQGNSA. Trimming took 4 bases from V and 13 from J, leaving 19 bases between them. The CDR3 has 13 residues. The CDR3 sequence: CASSYERGLSVFF. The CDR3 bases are TGTGCCAGCAGCTACGAGAGAGGGTTGTCTGTTTTCTTT.

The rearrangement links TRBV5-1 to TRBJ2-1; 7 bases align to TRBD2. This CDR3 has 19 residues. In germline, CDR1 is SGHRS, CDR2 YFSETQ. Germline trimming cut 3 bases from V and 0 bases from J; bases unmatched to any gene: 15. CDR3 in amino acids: CASSSTPRTRRSSYNEQFF. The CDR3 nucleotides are TGCGCCAGCAGCTCCACCCCACGGACTAGGAGGAGCTCCTACAATGAGCAGTTCTTC.

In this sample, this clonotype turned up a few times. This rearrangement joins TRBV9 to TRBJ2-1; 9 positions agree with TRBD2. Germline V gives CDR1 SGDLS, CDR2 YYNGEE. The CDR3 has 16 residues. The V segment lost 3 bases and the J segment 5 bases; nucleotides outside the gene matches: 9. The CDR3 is CASSARSGSVDNEQFF. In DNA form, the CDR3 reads TGTGCCAGCAGCGCTCGTAGCGGGAGTGTCGACAATGAGCAGTTCTTC.

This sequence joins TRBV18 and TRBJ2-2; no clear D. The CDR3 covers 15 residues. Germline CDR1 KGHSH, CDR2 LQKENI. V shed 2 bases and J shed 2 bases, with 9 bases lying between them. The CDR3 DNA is TGTGCCAGCTCACCAATTCTACCTAACACCGGGGAGCTGTTTTTT. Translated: CASSPILPNTGELFF.

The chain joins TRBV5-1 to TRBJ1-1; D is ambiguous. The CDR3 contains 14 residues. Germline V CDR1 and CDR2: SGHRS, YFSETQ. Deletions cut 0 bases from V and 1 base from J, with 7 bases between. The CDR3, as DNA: TGCGCCAGCAGCTTGGAGCAGGAGAACACTGAAGCTTTCTTT. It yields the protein CASSLEQENTEAFF. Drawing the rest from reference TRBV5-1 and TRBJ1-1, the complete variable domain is KAGVTQTPRYLIKTRGQQVTLSCSPISGHRSVSWYQQTPGQGLQFLFEYFSETQRNKGNFPGRFSGRQFSNSRSEMNVSTLELGDSALYLCASSLEQENTEAFFGQGTRLTVV.

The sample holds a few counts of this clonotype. For the CDR3, the DNA is TGTGCCAGCAGTCCGTGGGGTAAACTAAACTATGGCTACACCTTC. Its protein is CASSPWGKLNYGYTF. The chain uses TRBV27 and TRBJ1-2; unclear D gene. Germline lookup yields CDR1 MNHEY and CDR2 SMNVEV (reference sequence). This CDR3 is 15 amino acids long. The V gene lost 5 bases and the J gene lost 2 bases, with 15 bases spanning the gap.

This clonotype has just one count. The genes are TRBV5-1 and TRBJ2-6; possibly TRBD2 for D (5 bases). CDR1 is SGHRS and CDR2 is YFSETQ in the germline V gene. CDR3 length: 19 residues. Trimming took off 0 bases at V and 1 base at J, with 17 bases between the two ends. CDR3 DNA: TGCGCCAGCAGCTTGGTCGGGGTCCGGACTCTTTCTGGGGCCAACGTCCTGACTTTC. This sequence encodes CASSLVGVRTLSGANVLTF.

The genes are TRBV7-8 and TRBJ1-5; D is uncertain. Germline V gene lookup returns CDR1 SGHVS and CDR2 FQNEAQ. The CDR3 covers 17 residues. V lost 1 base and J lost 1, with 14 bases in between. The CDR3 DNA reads TGTGCCAGCAGCTTAGGCGGTTTAAGTCGGAGCAATCAGCCCCAGCATTTT. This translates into CASSLGGLSRSNQPQHF.

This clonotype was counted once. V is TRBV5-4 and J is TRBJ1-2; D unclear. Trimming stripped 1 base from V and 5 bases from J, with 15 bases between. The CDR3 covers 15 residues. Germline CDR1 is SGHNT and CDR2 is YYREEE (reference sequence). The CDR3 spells CASSLIDGLGYGYTF. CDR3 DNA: TGTGCCAGCAGCTTGATCGACGGCCTTGGATATGGCTACACCTTC.

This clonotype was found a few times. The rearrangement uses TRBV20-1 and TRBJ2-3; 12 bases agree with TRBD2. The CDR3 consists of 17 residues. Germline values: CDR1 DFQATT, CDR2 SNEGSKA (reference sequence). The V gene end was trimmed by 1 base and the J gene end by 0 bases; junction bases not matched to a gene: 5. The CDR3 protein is CSARGLLAGGSTDTQYF. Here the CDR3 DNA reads TGCAGTGCTAGAGGTCTCCTAGCGGGAGGGAGCACAGATACGCAGTATTTT.

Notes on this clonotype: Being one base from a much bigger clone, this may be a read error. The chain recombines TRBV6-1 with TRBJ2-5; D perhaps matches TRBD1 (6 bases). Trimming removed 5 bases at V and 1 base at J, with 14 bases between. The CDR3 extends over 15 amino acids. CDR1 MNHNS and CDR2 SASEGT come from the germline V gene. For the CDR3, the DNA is TGTGCCAGCAGTACCGGGCCAGGGGCCCAAGAGACCCAGTACTTC. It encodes CASSTGPGAQETQYF.

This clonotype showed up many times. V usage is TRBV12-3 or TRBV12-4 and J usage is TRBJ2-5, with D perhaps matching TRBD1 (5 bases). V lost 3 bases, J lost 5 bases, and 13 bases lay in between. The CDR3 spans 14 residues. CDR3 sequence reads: CASSFETVWETQYF. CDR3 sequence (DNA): TGTGCCAGCAGTTTTGAGACAGTCTGGGAGACCCAGTACTTC.

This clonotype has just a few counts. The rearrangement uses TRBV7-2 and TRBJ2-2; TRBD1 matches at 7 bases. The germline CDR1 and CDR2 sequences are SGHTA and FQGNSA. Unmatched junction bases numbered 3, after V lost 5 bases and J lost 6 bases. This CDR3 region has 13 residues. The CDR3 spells CASSITGAGELFF. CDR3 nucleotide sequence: TGTGCCAGCAGCATCACAGGGGCCGGGGAGCTGTTTTTT.